The sequence of this T cell receptor (beta chain) was determined in a study of OX40 agonist ivuxolimab in advanced cancers. About the research overall: The patients received ivuxolimab by intravenous route every 2 weeks at 0.01 to 10 mg/kg. Mean age approximately 59 years, range roughly 20 to 85; approximately 83% male.

The study's findings and limits: CD8+ T cells averaged more expanded clones than CD4+.

Clones were read by immunoSEQ multiplex PCR, and TCRdb kept only the in-frame ones, dropping some. The table has some 50,000 clones, approximately 86% seen once; the top ten hold roughly 13%. Concerning this clone: The antigen remains undetermined.

Germline V gene lookup returns CDR1 SGHVS and CDR2 FNYEAQ. This CDR3 has 14 residues. J lost 5 bases, V lost 5 bases, and 8 bases had no gene match. The origin of this receptor is an adult with an advanced solid tumor such as melanoma, head and neck, liver or kidney cancer. This chain connects TRBV7-6 to TRBJ1-2; 7 nucleotides align to TRBD1. This specimen consisted of CD4+ or CD8+ T cells sorted from blood, obtained in a trial of the OX40 agonist ivuxolimab. The CDR3 nucleotides are TGTGCCAGCAGCCCCCGACAGGGTTTTTATGGCTACACCTTC. Translating gives CASSPRQGFYGYTF.